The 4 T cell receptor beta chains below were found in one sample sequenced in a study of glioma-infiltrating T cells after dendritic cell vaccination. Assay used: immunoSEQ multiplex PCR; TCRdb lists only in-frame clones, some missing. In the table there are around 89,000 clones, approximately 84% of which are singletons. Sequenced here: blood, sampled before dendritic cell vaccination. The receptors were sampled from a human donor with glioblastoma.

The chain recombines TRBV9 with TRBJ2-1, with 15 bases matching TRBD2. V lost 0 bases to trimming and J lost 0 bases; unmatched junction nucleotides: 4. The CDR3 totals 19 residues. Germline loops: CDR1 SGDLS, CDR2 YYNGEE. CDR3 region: CASSVEGTSGGNSYNEQFF. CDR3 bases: TGTGCCAGCAGCGTAGAGGGGACTAGCGGGGGGAACTCCTACAATGAGCAGTTCTTC. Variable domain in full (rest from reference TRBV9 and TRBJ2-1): DSGVTQTPKHLITATGQRVTLRCSPRSGDLSVYWYQQSLDQGLQFLIQYYNGEERAKGNILERFSAQQFPDLHSELNLSSLELGDSALYFCASSVEGTSGGNSYNEQFFGPGTRLTVL.

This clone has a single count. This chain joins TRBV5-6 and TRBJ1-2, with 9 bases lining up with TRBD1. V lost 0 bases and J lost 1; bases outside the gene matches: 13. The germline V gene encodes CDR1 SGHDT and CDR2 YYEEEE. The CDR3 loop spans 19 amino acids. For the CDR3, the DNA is TGTGCCAGCAGCTTGGGAAGGGACAGGGTCTTCTCCTATAACTATGGCTACACCTTC. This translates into CASSLGRDRVFSYNYGYTF.

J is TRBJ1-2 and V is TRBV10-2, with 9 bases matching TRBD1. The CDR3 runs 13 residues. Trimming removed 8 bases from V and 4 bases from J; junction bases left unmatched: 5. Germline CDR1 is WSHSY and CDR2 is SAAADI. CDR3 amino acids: CASDRGESYGYTF. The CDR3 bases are TGCGCCAGCGACAGGGGGGAGAGCTATGGCTACACCTTC.

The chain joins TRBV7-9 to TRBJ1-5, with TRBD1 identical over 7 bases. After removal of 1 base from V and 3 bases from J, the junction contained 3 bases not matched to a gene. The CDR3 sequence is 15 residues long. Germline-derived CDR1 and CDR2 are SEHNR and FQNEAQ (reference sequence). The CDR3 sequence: CASSLVGTDNQPQHF. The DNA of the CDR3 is TGTGCCAGCAGCTTAGTGGGGACAGACAATCAGCCCCAGCATTTT.